The text below deals with one TCR beta chain. The CDR3 extends over 16 amino acids. V dropped 3 bases and J dropped 5; count of bases not matched to a gene: 11. CDR1 is SGHNT and CDR2 is YYREEE in the germline V gene (reference sequence). This sample stems from a study of blood T cell repertoires in COVID-19. Produced via immunoSEQ multiplex PCR; TCRdb's table is partial and in-frame only. The table includes some 74,000 clones, approximately 80% detected once. This receptor was taken from a man older than 75 with acute or convalescent COVID-19. The V and J genes are TRBV5-4 and TRBJ2-1; the match to TRBD2 covers 7 bases. What was sequenced was peripheral blood. CDR3 region: CASSSVGGSENNEQFF. The CDR3 DNA reads TGTGCCAGCAGCTCCGTCGGGGGGTCAGAGAACAATGAGCAGTTCTTC.